This T cell receptor beta chain was sequenced in a study of response to subunit inactivated influenza vaccine. Whole-study results and caveats: Few additional T cells are recruited per seasonal influenza vaccination, authors suggested.

Via MiXCR, TCRdb re-called the RT-PCR reads, giving one row per CDR3 protein. The table records 500,000 to 750,000 distinct CDR3 sequences, 11% to 15% of them present only once. Germline V lookup: CDR1 MNHEY, CDR2 SVGAGI. V lost 6 bases and J lost 2, with 3 bases in between. The CDR3 is 11 residues long. This clonotype was seen repeatedly, ten times or more. Its target is unknown. A much more abundant neighbour one base away suggests this may be a read error. The sample was PBMCs from blood, taken approximately 12 days after vaccination. This sequence was found in a man aged 45 to 65 who received an inactivated influenza vaccine. This sequence joins TRBV6-5 and TRBJ2-3; no clear D gene. The CDR3 DNA sequence: TGTGCCAGCAGATTCACAGATACGCAGTATTTT. Its translation: CASRFTDTQYF.